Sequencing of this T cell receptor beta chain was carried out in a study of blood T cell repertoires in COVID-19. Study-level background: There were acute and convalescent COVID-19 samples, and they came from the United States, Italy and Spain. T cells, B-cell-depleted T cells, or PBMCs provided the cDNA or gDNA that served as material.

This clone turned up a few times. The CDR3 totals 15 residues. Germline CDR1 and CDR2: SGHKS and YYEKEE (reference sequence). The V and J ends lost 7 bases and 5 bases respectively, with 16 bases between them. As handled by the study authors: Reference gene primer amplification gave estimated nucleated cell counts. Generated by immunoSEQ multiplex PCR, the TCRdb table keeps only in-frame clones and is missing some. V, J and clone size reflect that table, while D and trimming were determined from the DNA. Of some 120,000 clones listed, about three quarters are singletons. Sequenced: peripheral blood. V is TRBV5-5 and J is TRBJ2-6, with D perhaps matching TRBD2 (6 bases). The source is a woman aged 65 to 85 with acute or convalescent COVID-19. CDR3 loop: CASRLGGVRANVLTF. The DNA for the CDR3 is TGTGCCAGCCGTTTGGGGGGAGTAAGGGCCAACGTCCTGACTTTC.